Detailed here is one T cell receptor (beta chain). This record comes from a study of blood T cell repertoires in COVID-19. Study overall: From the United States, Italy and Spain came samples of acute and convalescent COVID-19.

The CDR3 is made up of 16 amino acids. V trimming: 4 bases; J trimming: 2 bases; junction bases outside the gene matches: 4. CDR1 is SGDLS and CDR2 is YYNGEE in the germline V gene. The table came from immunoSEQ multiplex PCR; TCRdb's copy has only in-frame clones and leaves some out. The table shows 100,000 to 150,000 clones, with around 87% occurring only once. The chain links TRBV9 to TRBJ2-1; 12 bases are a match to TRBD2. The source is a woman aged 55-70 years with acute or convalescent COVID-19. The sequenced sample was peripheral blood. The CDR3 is CASSIRLAGAYNEQFF. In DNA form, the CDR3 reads TGTGCCAGCAGCATCCGACTAGCGGGAGCCTACAATGAGCAGTTCTTC. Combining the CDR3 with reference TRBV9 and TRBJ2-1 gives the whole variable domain DSGVTQTPKHLITATGQRVTLRCSPRSGDLSVYWYQQSLDQGLQFLIQYYNGEERAKGNILERFSAQQFPDLHSELNLSSLELGDSALYFCASSIRLAGAYNEQFFGPGTRLTVL.